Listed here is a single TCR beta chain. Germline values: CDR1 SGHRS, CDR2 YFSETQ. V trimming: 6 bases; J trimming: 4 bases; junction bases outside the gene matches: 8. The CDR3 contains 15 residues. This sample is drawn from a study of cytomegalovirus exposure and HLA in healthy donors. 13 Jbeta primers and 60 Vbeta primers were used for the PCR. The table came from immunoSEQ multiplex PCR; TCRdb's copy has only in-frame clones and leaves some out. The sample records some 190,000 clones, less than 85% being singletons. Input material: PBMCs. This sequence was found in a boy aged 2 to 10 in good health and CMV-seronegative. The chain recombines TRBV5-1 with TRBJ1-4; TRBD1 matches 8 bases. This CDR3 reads CASTIGTGRNEKLFF. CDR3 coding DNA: TGCGCCAGCACCATTGGGACAGGTCGTAATGAAAAACTGTTTTTT.